The 9 T cell receptor beta chains listed next were all sequenced from one sample in a study of blood T cell repertoires in COVID-19. The data were produced by immunoSEQ multiplex PCR, yet TCRdb's version contains in-frame clones alone and is incomplete. Of more than 45,000 clones listed, around 89% are singletons. Sequencing was done on a sample of peripheral blood. The receptors were sampled from a man aged 60 to 69 with acute or convalescent COVID-19.

The chain is built from TRBV30 and TRBJ2-7; 7 bases are a match to TRBD2. V dropped 2 bases and J dropped 4; count of bases not matched to a gene: 8. This CDR3 spans 14 amino acids. The germline CDR1 and CDR2 sequences are GTSNPN and SVGIG (reference sequence). CDR3 in amino acids: CAWSSRGSRYEQYF. CDR3 nucleotide sequence: TGTGCCTGGAGTTCTCGCGGGAGCAGGTACGAGCAGTACTTC.

This clone has a single count. The chain recombines TRBV28 with TRBJ1-5, with 7 bases fitting TRBD1. This CDR3 has 14 amino acids. Trimming cost V 2 bases and J 5 bases; bases outside gene matches: 3. The germline V gene has CDR1 MDHEN and CDR2 SYDVKM. The CDR3: CASSLGQGDQPQHF. The CDR3 bases are TGTGCCAGCAGTTTAGGGCAGGGGGATCAGCCCCAGCATTTT.

The CDR3 sequence: CASRPGLVWETQYF. CDR3 bases: TGTGCCAGCCGCCCCGGACTAGTTTGGGAGACCCAGTACTTC. This sequence joins TRBV27 and TRBJ2-5; 7 bases align to TRBD2. V shed 8 bases and J 5 bases; nucleotides not matched to a gene: 11. The CDR3 extends over 14 amino acids. CDR1 is MNHEY and CDR2 is SMNVEV in the germline V gene (reference sequence).

This clone was found a few times. This chain joins TRBV4-3 and TRBJ1-2; no reliable D call. Germline V gene lookup returns CDR1 LGHNA and CDR2 YSLEER. V dropped 0 bases and J dropped 6 bases, with 29 bases sitting between them. CDR3 length: 20 residues. CDR3 region: CASSQDVGDRQNGRGNGYTF. CDR3 nucleotides: TGCGCCAGCAGCCAAGATGTAGGTGACCGGCAAAATGGAAGAGGGAATGGCTACACCTTC.

On this clone: Different DNA sequences within this sample yield the same CDR3. The V call is TRBV6-6, the J call TRBJ2-7; D gene uncertain. The CDR3 runs to 12 residues. The V gene's germline CDR1 is MNHNY and CDR2 SVGAGI (reference sequence). Deletions cut 4 bases from V and 6 bases from J, with 10 bases between. The CDR3 region has the DNA TGTGCCAGCAGTTCTCCCCCGCGCGAGCAGTACTTC. Its translation: CASSSPPREQYF.

The rearrangement links TRBV6-1 to TRBJ1-5; 8 bases line up with TRBD1. The CDR3 is 17 residues long. J was trimmed by 4 bases and V by 4 bases; bases with no gene match: 12. The V gene's germline CDR1 is MNHNS and CDR2 SASEGT. The CDR3 reads CASSGRRGTGSNQPQHF. CDR3 coding DNA: TGTGCCAGCAGTGGTCGGCGTGGGACAGGCAGTAATCAGCCCCAGCATTTT.

In DNA, the CDR3 is TGCAGTGCTAGTGGTTTTAGCGGGAGCTCCTACGAGCAGTACTTC. Encoded protein: CSASGFSGSSYEQYF. J is TRBJ2-7 and V is TRBV20-1; 9 nucleotides align to TRBD2. Trimming took 3 bases from V and 0 from J; bases not matched to a gene: 6. Germline V gives CDR1 DFQATT, CDR2 SNEGSKA (reference sequence). The CDR3 is 15 amino acids.

J is TRBJ2-1 and V is TRBV12-5; 7 bases match TRBD2. The length of the CDR3 is 14 residues. V trimming: 0 bases; J trimming: 5 bases; junction bases outside the gene matches: 1. Germline CDR1 and CDR2: LGHNT and FRNRAP. In DNA, the CDR3 is TGTGCTAGTGGTTTGGTAGCGGGGCACAATGAGCAGTTCTTC. This gives the protein CASGLVAGHNEQFF.

The chain joins TRBV9 to TRBJ1-1; 9 bases line up with TRBD1. This CDR3 comprises 16 residues. Germline lookup yields CDR1 SGDLS and CDR2 YYNGEE. With V trimmed by 0 bases and J by 0 bases, 3 bases remained unmatched. CDR3 nucleotide sequence: TGTGCCAGCAGCGTAGATGGACAGGGGCTGAACACTGAAGCTTTCTTT. Its protein product is CASSVDGQGLNTEAFF.